The subject of this entry is one TCR beta chain. With 2 bases removed from V and 4 bases from J, the gap between germline ends came to 12 bases. The CDR3 covers 14 residues. Germline CDR1 reads MNHEY; CDR2 reads SVGEGT. The sample is drawn from a study of blood T cell repertoires in COVID-19. Study-wide background: The origin of the acute and convalescent COVID-19 samples was the United States, Italy and Spain. From T cells, B-cell-depleted T cells, or PBMCs came the material, which was cDNA or gDNA.

This table comes from immunoSEQ multiplex PCR, and its TCRdb copy is limited to in-frame clones, with some not included. The repertoire holds roughly 260,000 clones, with around nine tenths as singletons. Input material: PBMCs or T cells enriched from blood (not recorded which). The J gene is TRBJ2-7, the V gene TRBV6-2 or TRBV6-3; D is possibly TRBD2 (6 bases). The TCR originated in a woman in her late teens or twenties who had recovered from COVID-19. The CDR3 DNA sequence: TGTGCCAGCAGTTACGTGGGCGGGATTTACGAGCAGTACTTC. Translating gives CASSYVGGIYEQYF.